This T cell receptor beta chain emerged from a study of monozygotic twins with inflammatory bowel disease. General study findings and limits: Lower sharing of clonotypes with other individuals was seen in IBD patients than in healthy twins. This was most marked in patients showing signs of disease activity.

The CDR3 spans 14 residues. Germline V CDR1 and CDR2: LGHDT, YNNKEL (reference sequence). Concerning this clonotype: Its antigen is not identified.

TCRdb reworked the 5' RACE reads into one entry per CDR3 protein, no DNA. The sample includes about 41,000 distinct CDR3 sequences. What was sequenced was blood. The J gene is TRBJ1-1, the V gene TRBV3-1. The source is a human donor with ulcerative colitis or Crohn's disease, or a healthy co-twin of an affected twin (not recorded which). This chain's CDR3 is CASSQSGVNTEAFF.